These T cell receptor beta chains were read from a single sample in a study of blood T cell repertoires in COVID-19. Sequenced by immunoSEQ multiplex PCR; TCRdb stores in-frame clones only, minus some. The sample holds about 200,000 clones, 80% to 85% seen once. The sample comprised PBMCs or T cells enriched from blood (not recorded which). These receptors originate from a man between 35 and 55 years old who had recovered from COVID-19. The CDR3 runs from the conserved cysteine through the conserved F or W. The D gene is left open where the match is weak. Clone size is not always given. Where it is, it says once, few, many or a class for expanded clones.

TRBV7-2	NA	TRBJ2-1	TRBD2	TGTGCCAGCAGCTTGGGGACTAGCGGGGCGGCTGAGCAGTTCTTC	CASSLGTSGAAEQFF
TRBV9	NA	TRBJ2-3	NA	TGTGCCAGCAGCGTAGTCCCCCGTTTCGCAGATACGCAGTATTTT	CASSVVPRFADTQYF
TRBV30	NA	TRBJ2-7	NA	TGTGCCTGGAGTGTCGCAGGGGCCTACGAGCAGTACTTC	CAWSVAGAYEQYF
TRBV7-2	NA	TRBJ2-3	TRBD2	TGTGCCAGCAGCTTAAAGGGCAGACTAGCGGCCACAGATACGCAGTATTTT	CASSLKGRLAATDTQYF
TRBV7-6	NA	TRBJ1-1	TRBD1	TGTGCCAGCAGCGGACAGGCCAACACTGAAGCTTTCTTT	CASSGQANTEAFF
TRBV5-1	NA	TRBJ2-7	TRBD2	TGCGCCAGCAGCTCAGCCCCTAGCGGGGGGCGGGTCTACGAGCAGTACTTC	CASSSAPSGGRVYEQYF
TRBV7-2	NA	TRBJ1-2	NA	TGTGCCAGCAGCGGGTGGGGGGGAGATTATGGCTACACCTTC	CASSGWGGDYGYTF
TRBV18	once	TRBJ1-6	NA	TGTGCCAGCTCACCGGCAGGGGCTAAAAATTCACCCCTCCACTTT	CASSPAGAKNSPLHF
TRBV12-5	once	TRBJ2-3	NA	TGTGCTAGTCAGGCTAGCGGCACAGATACGCAGTATTTT	CASQASGTDTQYF
TRBV24-1	NA	TRBJ2-1	TRBD1	TGTGCCACCAGCGGGACAGGGGGAGGAAATGAGCAGTTCTTC	CATSGTGGGNEQFF
TRBV6-5	NA	TRBJ1-5	NA	TGTGCCAGCAGCCACACCCCAAATCAGCCCCAGCATTTT	CASSHTPNQPQHF
TRBV5-4	NA	TRBJ2-3	TRBD2	TGTGCCAGCAGCCGCTCGGGCGGGGGGGCCCGCGCAGATACGCAGTATTTT	CASSRSGGGARADTQYF
TRBV9	NA	TRBJ2-2	TRBD1	TGTGCCAGCAGCGTCCTTGGGACAGGCGCCACCGGGGAGCTGTTTTTT	CASSVLGTGATGELFF
TRBV2	NA	TRBJ1-5	TRBD1	TGTGCCAGCAGGCCAGACAGGGGAATTCAGCCCCAGCATTTT	CASRPDRGIQPQHF
TRBV6-5	NA	TRBJ1-2	NA	TGTGCCAGCAGTTACAAGCGACAGCCAAACTATGGCTACACCTTC	CASSYKRQPNYGYTF
TRBV30	few	TRBJ2-2	NA	TGTGCCTGGAGTCGGGACACCGGGGAGCTGTTTTTT	CAWSRDTGELFF
TRBV2	NA	TRBJ2-7	NA	TGTGCCAGCAGTGATAGAGGATTTTCTTCCGAGCAGTACTTC	CASSDRGFSSEQYF
TRBV7-2	NA	TRBJ2-2	TRBD1	TGTGCCAGCAGCCTGAACAGGGGGCCCGACGGGGAGCTGTTTTTT	CASSLNRGPDGELFF
TRBV28	NA	TRBJ2-3	NA	TGTGCCAGCAGCCCACAGGGGAGCGGGGATACGCAGTATTTT	CASSPQGSGDTQYF
TRBV2	NA	TRBJ1-1	NA	TGTGCCAGCAGTGCCGGGACTTTGAACACTGAAGCTTTCTTT	CASSAGTLNTEAFF
TRBV27	NA	TRBJ1-2	NA	TGTGCCAGCAGTTTATTTTCGGACAGAAACTATGGCTACACCTTC	CASSLFSDRNYGYTF
TRBV24-1	NA	TRBJ2-3	TRBD1	TGTGCCACCAGTGATGCCGGGACAGGGGGGATGTGGCTGGGCACAGATACGCAGTATTTT	CATSDAGTGGMWLGTDTQYF
TRBV11-3	NA	TRBJ1-2	NA	TGTGCCAGCAGCTTAGTGGGCGGCTACACCTTC	CASSLVGGYTF
TRBV6-1	once	TRBJ1-5	TRBD1	TGTGCCAGCAGTGAATCGGCAGGGGGATATCAGCCCCAGCATTTT	CASSESAGGYQPQHF
TRBV6-2/TRBV6-3	NA	TRBJ1-6	NA	TGTGCCAGCAGTTACTCGCGGGCCCGGGATGGACCCCTCCACTTT	CASSYSRARDGPLHF
TRBV5-1	NA	TRBJ1-4	TRBD1	TGCGCCAGCGGGACAGGACAGGGCGGTACAGGTGAAAAACTGTTTTTT	CASGTGQGGTGEKLFF
TRBV30	NA	TRBJ1-3	NA	TGTGCCTGGAGTGTCCTAGCTGGAAACACCATATATTTT	CAWSVLAGNTIYF
TRBV10-2	NA	TRBJ2-1	TRBD2	TGCGCCAGCGGGGGCCTAGCGGGGGGTATGAATGAGCAGTTCTTC	CASGGLAGGMNEQFF
TRBV6-4	NA	TRBJ2-3	NA	TGTGCCAGCAGTGAGACCGCTCAGGGGTCAGATACGCAGTATTTT	CASSETAQGSDTQYF
TRBV30	NA	TRBJ1-2	NA	TGTGCCTGGAGTGTACTAGGATATGGCTACACCTTC	CAWSVLGYGYTF
TRBV6-2/TRBV6-3	NA	TRBJ1-1	NA	TGTGCCAGCAGTTACTCCCTAACGTACAGGCCGAACACTGAAGCTTTCTTT	CASSYSLTYRPNTEAFF
TRBV19	NA	TRBJ2-2	TRBD1	TGTGCCAGTACCATATGGGGACAGGGGGCAGGCAACACCGGGGAGCTGTTTTTT	CASTIWGQGAGNTGELFF
TRBV5-1	NA	TRBJ1-1	TRBD1	TGCGCCAGCAGCCCGGACAGGGTGAACACTGAAGCTTTCTTT	CASSPDRVNTEAFF
TRBV5-1	NA	TRBJ2-7	NA	TGCGCCAGCAGCGGAAGGACAGACTCCTACGAGCAGTACTTC	CASSGRTDSYEQYF
TRBV4-3	few	TRBJ2-1	NA	TGCGCCAGCAGCCAAGATCATCGAGGGGGCTACAATGAGCAGTTCTTC	CASSQDHRGGYNEQFF
TRBV5-1	NA	TRBJ2-7	TRBD1	TGCGCCAGCAGCCCCGGGACAGCAGATCACGAGCAGTACTTC	CASSPGTADHEQYF
TRBV5-1	few	TRBJ1-1	TRBD1	TGCGCCAGCAGCACGGGACAGGGATCGTACACTGAAGCTTTCTTT	CASSTGQGSYTEAFF
TRBV7-2	NA	TRBJ2-5	TRBD2	TGTGCCAGCAGTAAGAGCGGGGCGGAGACCCAGTACTTC	CASSKSGAETQYF
TRBV7-2	NA	TRBJ1-6	TRBD1	TGTGCCAGCAGCTCGGACAGGGGGAATTCACCCCTCCACTTT	CASSSDRGNSPLHF
TRBV13	few	TRBJ1-1	NA	TGTGCCAGCAGCTTGGCGGGGGGAAACACTGAAGCTTTCTTT	CASSLAGGNTEAFF
TRBV5-1	NA	TRBJ2-1	NA	TGCGCCAGCAGCTTGGCACGGGTTGACAATGAGCAGTTCTTC	CASSLARVDNEQFF
TRBV30	few	TRBJ2-1	NA	TGTGCCTGGAGTCCCCATAATGAGCAGTTCTTC	CAWSPHNEQFF
TRBV2	NA	TRBJ2-1	NA	TGTGCCAGCAGGTCAGACAGGCTCTCCTACAATGAGCAGTTCTTC	CASRSDRLSYNEQFF
TRBV7-9	NA	TRBJ1-4	TRBD1	TGTGCCAGCAGCGACAGGGCAACTAATGAAAAACTGTTTTTT	CASSDRATNEKLFF
TRBV14	NA	TRBJ1-5	NA	TGTGCCAGCAGCCAACTTCCCCAGCATTTT	CASSQLPQHF
TRBV28	NA	TRBJ1-5	NA	TGTGCCAGCAGGTCAGGGTGGCAGCCCCAGCATTTT	CASRSGWQPQHF
TRBV15	NA	TRBJ2-7	NA	TGTGCCACCAGCAGAGATGTTGTGGCGGGCGAGCAGTACTTC	CATSRDVVAGEQYF
TRBV23-1	once	TRBJ1-2	NA	TGCGCCAGCAGTCAAACGAACAGGGAAACTAACTATGGCTACACCTTC	CASSQTNRETNYGYTF